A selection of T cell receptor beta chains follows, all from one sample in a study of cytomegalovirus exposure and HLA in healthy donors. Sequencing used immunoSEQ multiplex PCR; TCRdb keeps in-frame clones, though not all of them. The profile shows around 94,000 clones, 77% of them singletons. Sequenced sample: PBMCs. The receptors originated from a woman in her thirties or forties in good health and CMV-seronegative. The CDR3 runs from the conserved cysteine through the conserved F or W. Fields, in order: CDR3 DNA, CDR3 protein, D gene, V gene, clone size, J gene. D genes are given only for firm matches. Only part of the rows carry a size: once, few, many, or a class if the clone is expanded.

DNA: TGCACCAGCAGCTACGGTAGCGAGCAGTACTTC; CDR3: CTSSYGSEQYF; D: NA; V: TRBV1; size: NA; J: TRBJ2-7
DNA: TGTGCCAGCAGCCTCGACAGATCCTACGAGCAGTACTTC; CDR3: CASSLDRSYEQYF; D: NA; V: TRBV6-5; size: NA; J: TRBJ2-7
DNA: TGTGCCAGCAGTTATGGGACTAGCGGGGCCGACTACGAGCAGTACTTC; CDR3: CASSYGTSGADYEQYF; D: TRBD2; V: TRBV27; size: NA; J: TRBJ2-7
DNA: TGCGCCAGCAGCCAAGATCTGGCTAGCCATTACAATGAGCAGTTCTTC; CDR3: CASSQDLASHYNEQFF; D: NA; V: TRBV4-1; size: NA; J: TRBJ2-1
DNA: TGCGCCAGCAGCTCCCAACTGACTAGCGGGGCCTACAATGAGCAGTTCTTC; CDR3: CASSSQLTSGAYNEQFF; D: TRBD2; V: TRBV5-1; size: few; J: TRBJ2-1
DNA: TGTGCCTGGAGTCAGTACTATGGCTACACCTTC; CDR3: CAWSQYYGYTF; D: NA; V: TRBV30; size: NA; J: TRBJ1-2
DNA: TGTGCCAGCTCAACCGACAGGGGCTATGGCTACACCTTC; CDR3: CASSTDRGYGYTF; D: TRBD1; V: TRBV18; size: NA; J: TRBJ1-2
DNA: TGTGCCAGCAGTCAGGGTCCTGGGCCCCAGCATTTT; CDR3: CASSQGPGPQHF; D: NA; V: TRBV6-5; size: few; J: TRBJ1-5
DNA: TGTGCCAGCAGCGCCTTTAGGGGGCATGGGGCCAACGTCCTGACTTTC; CDR3: CASSAFRGHGANVLTF; D: TRBD1; V: TRBV9; size: NA; J: TRBJ2-6
DNA: TGTGCCAGCAGTGTACGGGCGGGGGGAACCTCCTACAATGAGCAGTTCTTC; CDR3: CASSVRAGGTSYNEQFF; D: TRBD2; V: TRBV6-4; size: NA; J: TRBJ2-1
DNA: TGCGCCAGCAGCCCCCGACAGGGGAGCCACGAGCAGTACTTC; CDR3: CASSPRQGSHEQYF; D: TRBD1; V: TRBV5-1; size: NA; J: TRBJ2-7
DNA: TGTGCCAGCAGGTTCCAGGGGGACACCATATATTTT; CDR3: CASRFQGDTIYF; D: TRBD1; V: TRBV2; size: NA; J: TRBJ1-3
DNA: TGTGCCAGCAGCGTAGACGGACAGGGGGCTGACGAGCAGTACTTC; CDR3: CASSVDGQGADEQYF; D: TRBD1; V: TRBV9; size: many; J: TRBJ2-7
DNA: TGTGCCAGCACTACAGGGGTGGCCCCCTACGAGCAGTACTTC; CDR3: CASTTGVAPYEQYF; D: TRBD1; V: TRBV19; size: NA; J: TRBJ2-7
DNA: TGCGCCAGCAGCCACGACAGAATGAACACCGGGGAGCTGTTTTTT; CDR3: CASSHDRMNTGELFF; D: NA; V: TRBV4-3; size: NA; J: TRBJ2-2
DNA: TGTGCCAGCAGCTTGGCCGCACTAGCGGGGCCCCAAGAGACCCAGTACTTC; CDR3: CASSLAALAGPQETQYF; D: TRBD2; V: TRBV5-8; size: NA; J: TRBJ2-5
DNA: TGTGCCTGGAGTGCACAACCGGGACAGGTTGAAAAACTGTTTTTT; CDR3: CAWSAQPGQVEKLFF; D: TRBD1; V: TRBV30; size: NA; J: TRBJ1-4
DNA: TGTGCCAGCAGCTTAAGGAAGGGGAATAATTCACCCCTCCACTTT; CDR3: CASSLRKGNNSPLHF; D: NA; V: TRBV7-3; size: once; J: TRBJ1-6
DNA: TGTGCCAGCAGTCCAGGTTTTGCCACGATGAACACTGAAGCTTTCTTT; CDR3: CASSPGFATMNTEAFF; D: NA; V: TRBV27; size: NA; J: TRBJ1-1
DNA: TGTGCCACCAGGAGCTCCTCCTCTGGAAACACCATATATTTT; CDR3: CATRSSSSGNTIYF; D: NA; V: TRBV6-5; size: NA; J: TRBJ1-3
DNA: TGTGCCAGCAGTGAAAGATCGAGGACAGGGAACTTTGGCTACACCTTC; CDR3: CASSERSRTGNFGYTF; D: TRBD1; V: TRBV25-1; size: NA; J: TRBJ1-2
DNA: TGCGCCAGCAGCTCCCTGACAGGGGATCCGTATGGCTACACCTTC; CDR3: CASSSLTGDPYGYTF; D: TRBD1; V: TRBV5-1; size: NA; J: TRBJ1-2
DNA: TGTGCCAGCTCGGAGTACACCGGGGAGCTGTTTTTT; CDR3: CASSEYTGELFF; D: NA; V: TRBV18; size: NA; J: TRBJ2-2
DNA: TGTGCCAGCAGCGTAGGGGAGAGGACTGAAGCTTTCTTT; CDR3: CASSVGERTEAFF; D: NA; V: TRBV9; size: NA; J: TRBJ1-1
DNA: TGTGCCAGCAGCTCGACAGGGTGGGATGGCTACACCTTC; CDR3: CASSSTGWDGYTF; D: TRBD1; V: TRBV27; size: NA; J: TRBJ1-2
DNA: TGTGCCAGCATGGCGGGGGGGCTGAATACGCAGTATTTT; CDR3: CASMAGGLNTQYF; D: TRBD2; V: TRBV2; size: NA; J: TRBJ2-3
DNA: TGTGCCAGCTCGAAAGCCCGGGACAGTGTCTCCTCTGGGGCCAACGTCCTGACTTTC; CDR3: CASSKARDSVSSGANVLTF; D: TRBD1; V: TRBV27; size: NA; J: TRBJ2-6
DNA: TGTGCCAGCAGCGAGACTAGCGGCTTTACCTACGAGCAGTACTTC; CDR3: CASSETSGFTYEQYF; D: TRBD2; V: TRBV9; size: NA; J: TRBJ2-7
DNA: TGTGCCAGCGGCCAGGGGAGCTACGAGCAGTACTTC; CDR3: CASGQGSYEQYF; D: NA; V: TRBV2; size: NA; J: TRBJ2-7
DNA: TGTGCCAGCAGCCACTCTAGCGGTGAGCAGTTCTTC; CDR3: CASSHSSGEQFF; D: TRBD2; V: TRBV7-6; size: NA; J: TRBJ2-1
DNA: TGTGCCAGCAGCTCTCAGTTGACAGGGTACTATGGCTACACCTTC; CDR3: CASSSQLTGYYGYTF; D: TRBD1; V: TRBV13; size: NA; J: TRBJ1-2
DNA: TGTGCCAGCAGCCTAGGGGGCGCCCCCAACGAGCAGTACTTC; CDR3: CASSLGGAPNEQYF; D: TRBD1; V: TRBV7-9; size: once; J: TRBJ2-7
DNA: TGTGCCAGCAGCACGCGGGGGGCTAGCTCCTACGAGCAGTACTTC; CDR3: CASSTRGASSYEQYF; D: TRBD2; V: TRBV27; size: NA; J: TRBJ2-7
DNA: TGTGCCAGCTCACCACCCAACGGGGATGGCTACACCTTC; CDR3: CASSPPNGDGYTF; D: NA; V: TRBV18; size: NA; J: TRBJ1-2
DNA: TGTGCCAGCAGACCATCCTTCGAGCGGGGAGAAGAGACCCAGTACTTC; CDR3: CASRPSFERGEETQYF; D: TRBD2; V: TRBV13; size: NA; J: TRBJ2-5
DNA: TGCAGCGTCCCCGGGAACTCCTACGAGCAGTACTTC; CDR3: CSVPGNSYEQYF; D: NA; V: TRBV29-1; size: NA; J: TRBJ2-7
DNA: TGTGCCTGGAGACCTCCCGGGGGGAGGGACATGGCTACCACCTTC; CDR3: CAWRPPGGRDMATTF; D: NA; V: TRBV30; size: NA; J: TRBJ1-2
DNA: TGTGCCAGCAGCCTAACGGGACAGGGGATAAGTTCACCCCTCCACTTT; CDR3: CASSLTGQGISSPLHF; D: TRBD1; V: TRBV5-4; size: NA; J: TRBJ1-6
DNA: TGTGCCAGCATGGGGACTGGTGGAAACACCATATATTTT; CDR3: CASMGTGGNTIYF; D: NA; V: TRBV11-2; size: NA; J: TRBJ1-3
DNA: TGTGCCAGCAGCTTAGGACTAGCGATCTCCTACAATGAGCAGTTCTTC; CDR3: CASSLGLAISYNEQFF; D: TRBD2; V: TRBV7-2; size: NA; J: TRBJ2-1
DNA: TGTGCCAGCAGCTTGCCCGGGACAGGGGGCTTTGGCTACACCTTC; CDR3: CASSLPGTGGFGYTF; D: TRBD1; V: TRBV5-6; size: few; J: TRBJ1-2
DNA: TGCAGTGTTGAGGGACAGTTGAACACTGAAGCTTTCTTT; CDR3: CSVEGQLNTEAFF; D: TRBD1; V: TRBV29-1; size: NA; J: TRBJ1-1
DNA: TGTGCCAGCAGCAGCTCCGGGACAGGGGCTTCACCCCTCCACTTT; CDR3: CASSSSGTGASPLHF; D: TRBD1; V: TRBV5-5; size: few; J: TRBJ1-6
DNA: TGTGCCAGCAGCTTGCCGGGACAGGGTACCATATATTTT; CDR3: CASSLPGQGTIYF; D: TRBD1; V: TRBV5-4; size: NA; J: TRBJ1-3
DNA: TGTGCCAGCAGCGGTGCAGGGCCCGAAGGTAACTATGGCTACACCTTC; CDR3: CASSGAGPEGNYGYTF; D: NA; V: TRBV9; size: NA; J: TRBJ1-2
DNA: TGTGCCAGCAGTGTCGGGTTTGAGCAGTACTTC; CDR3: CASSVGFEQYF; D: NA; V: TRBV2; size: NA; J: TRBJ2-7
DNA: TGTGCCAGCAGCTTAGTCCTCCAGTATGGCTACACCTTC; CDR3: CASSLVLQYGYTF; D: NA; V: TRBV7-9; size: NA; J: TRBJ1-2
DNA: TGTGCCAGCAGCCAAGATCGGGGTACCGGGGAGCTGTTTTTT; CDR3: CASSQDRGTGELFF; D: NA; V: TRBV4-2; size: NA; J: TRBJ2-2
DNA: TGTGCCAGCAGCCCCCGAACCAGACAGGGGGCGCAAAAGACGTATGGCTACACCTTC; CDR3: CASSPRTRQGAQKTYGYTF; D: TRBD1; V: TRBV7-7; size: NA; J: TRBJ1-2
DNA: TGTGCCAGCAGATCGGGGACCGGGGGTTCACCCCTCCACTTT; CDR3: CASRSGTGGSPLHF; D: NA; V: TRBV7-2; size: few; J: TRBJ1-6
DNA: TGCGCCAGCAGCCGCACTACGGGCGGGGATTTGGCTTTCTTT; CDR3: CASSRTTGGDLAFF; D: NA; V: TRBV4-1; size: NA; J: TRBJ1-1
DNA: TGTGCCAGCAGCCGAGCGTCCGACGAGCAGTACTTC; CDR3: CASSRASDEQYF; D: NA; V: TRBV7-6; size: few; J: TRBJ2-7
DNA: TGTGCCAGCCTTCCCCGGGACAGGGTTAACACCATATATTTT; CDR3: CASLPRDRVNTIYF; D: TRBD1; V: TRBV7-9; size: NA; J: TRBJ1-3
DNA: TGTGCCAGTAGTATATCCCCCTCCGGGGGGGGCACAGATACGCAGTATTTT; CDR3: CASSISPSGGGTDTQYF; D: TRBD2; V: TRBV19; size: NA; J: TRBJ2-3
DNA: TGTGCCAGCAGCCAAGAAAAGAGGCTAGAGTTGGTGCAGTACTTC; CDR3: CASSQEKRLELVQYF; D: NA; V: TRBV4-2; size: once; J: TRBJ2-7
DNA: TGTGCCAGTAACATCCCCCTAGACTATGGCTACACCTTC; CDR3: CASNIPLDYGYTF; D: NA; V: TRBV19; size: NA; J: TRBJ1-2
DNA: TGTGCCAGCAGGGACAGACTTGAAAAACTGTTTTTT; CDR3: CASRDRLEKLFF; D: NA; V: TRBV6-5; size: NA; J: TRBJ1-4
DNA: TGTGCCAGGAGGGACAGGAACCACTACGAGCAGTACTTC; CDR3: CARRDRNHYEQYF; D: TRBD1; V: TRBV30; size: NA; J: TRBJ2-7